These 22 T cell receptor beta chains share one sample of origin, sequenced in a study of T cell clones after liver transplantation. Assay: immunoSEQ multiplex PCR; the TCRdb copy retains only in-frame clones and omits some. The data show roughly 55,000 clones, over 65% seen once. Source: CD4+ T cells from blood, taken more than 52 months after liver transplant. Source of these receptors: a human patient who received a liver transplant. The T cells may partly be graft donor cells.

The chain uses TRBV2 and TRBJ1-5; 8 positions match TRBD1. The CDR3 is 16 amino acids. Germline-derived CDR1 and CDR2 are SNHLY and FYNNEI. Trimming cost V 2 bases and J 6 bases; bases outside gene matches: 9. The CDR3 DNA reads as TGTGCCAGCAGTGAAAGGGGACAGGCTGGAGGTCAGCCCCAGCATTTT. Amino acid sequence: CASSERGQAGGQPQHF.

Of note for this clone: Sequence at one end of the junction differs from germline and may be a read error. V usage is TRBV7-2 and J usage is TRBJ1-3; D not resolved. In germline, CDR1 is SGHTA, CDR2 FQGNSA. The CDR3 sequence is 12 residues long. CDR3 protein: CASRREGSTIYF. The CDR3 DNA reads as TGTGCCAGCAGGAGGGAGGGAAGCACCATATATTTT.

The chain carries TRBV27 and TRBJ1-2; tentatively, D is TRBD1 (6 bases). The V and J ends lost 4 bases and 2 bases respectively, with 11 bases between them. This CDR3 is built from 14 residues. Germline V gene sequence: CDR1 MNHEY, CDR2 SMNVEV (reference sequence). The DNA for the CDR3 is TGTGCCAGCAGTTCGGGGACACGCAACTATGGCTACACCTTC. Protein product: CASSSGTRNYGYTF.

Comment on this clone: This CDR3 is also generated by other DNA sequences in the sample. The V gene is TRBV6-6, the J gene TRBJ2-7; D may correspond to TRBD1 or TRBD2 (5 bases each). From germline, CDR1 is MNHNY and CDR2 SVGAGI (reference sequence). The CDR3 spans 14 residues. V was cut by 2 bases and J by 2 bases, with 10 bases left in between. This CDR3 reads CASSYPGTAYEQYF. DNA for the CDR3: TGTGCCAGCAGTTACCCCGGGACGGCCTACGAGCAGTACTTC.

In its sample, this clone is medium-sized. CDR3 region: CASSLGAGINSPLHF. CDR3 DNA sequence: TGTGCCAGCAGCTTAGGAGCGGGTATTAATTCACCCCTCCACTTT. The chain joins TRBV11-2 to TRBJ1-6; D remains unclear. Trimming removed 1 base at V and 6 bases at J, with 10 bases between. This CDR3 comprises 15 residues. Germline V gene lookup returns CDR1 SGHAT and CDR2 FQNNGV.

The sample holds a few counts of this clone. The chain joins TRBV7-2 to TRBJ2-3, with 8 bases lining up with TRBD2. The CDR3 has 16 residues. J gave up 4 bases and V 0 bases, and 6 bases lay outside the gene matches. Per the germline V gene, CDR1 is SGHTA and CDR2 is FQGNSA. CDR3 coding DNA: TGTGCCAGCAGCTTAGCCGGGGGGGCCACCCCAGATACGCAGTATTTT. It translates to CASSLAGGATPDTQYF.

This clone was counted a few times. The chain couples TRBV4-1 to TRBJ1-1, with unresolved D. The CDR3 spans 17 residues. Trimming shortened V by 4 bases and J by 2 bases, and 20 bases separated the two germline ends. The germline V gene has CDR1 MGHRA and CDR2 YSYEKL. CDR3 bases: TGCGCCAGCAGCCCCACGAACACGGTTTTCCGTAACACTGAAGCTTTCTTT. Translated, it gives CASSPTNTVFRNTEAFF.

V gene TRBV7-9 combines with J gene TRBJ2-7, with 8 bases matching TRBD1. V dropped 5 bases and J dropped 3; count of bases not matched to a gene: 12. This CDR3 has 16 residues. The germline V gene encodes CDR1 SEHNR and CDR2 FQNEAQ (reference sequence). This chain's CDR3 is CASSLQGALGNYEQYF. The CDR3 bases are TGTGCCAGCAGCCTTCAGGGGGCCCTGGGGAACTACGAGCAGTACTTC.

The rearrangement joins TRBV11-2 to TRBJ2-7, with 13 bases fitting TRBD2. The CDR3 has 17 residues. The junction had 6 bases not matched to a gene; V was cut back by 4 bases and J by 0 bases. Germline V gives CDR1 SGHAT, CDR2 FQNNGV. CDR3 in DNA: TGTGCCAGCAGCTGGCGGACTAGCGGGGGACTCTCCTACGAGCAGTACTTC. Translation gives CASSWRTSGGLSYEQYF.

The V gene is TRBV6-1, the J gene TRBJ2-7; 7 bases are a match to TRBD1. The CDR3 sequence is 13 residues long. Germline V gene lookup returns CDR1 MNHNS and CDR2 SASEGT. Unmatched junction bases numbered 4, after V lost 6 bases and J lost 2 bases. The CDR3 reads CASSRQGTYEQYF. The CDR3 DNA is TGTGCCAGCAGCCGACAGGGAACCTACGAGCAGTACTTC.

The chain joins TRBV2 to TRBJ1-5; 12 nucleotides agree with TRBD1. Germline loops: CDR1 SNHLY, CDR2 FYNNEI. The CDR3 covers 16 residues. The junction had 9 bases not matched to a gene; V was cut back by 6 bases and J by 6 bases. The CDR3 reads CASRGQGATGGQPQHF. The CDR3 DNA follows: TGTGCCAGCAGGGGACAGGGGGCGACCGGCGGTCAGCCCCAGCATTTT.

This chain joins TRBV7-2 and TRBJ2-1, with 13 positions matching TRBD2. The CDR3 length is 18 residues. Germline assignment: CDR1 SGHTA and CDR2 FQGNSA. V was pared by 4 bases and J by 5 bases, with 11 bases of the junction left unmatched. CDR3 in DNA: TGTGCCAGCAGCTGGACTAGCGGGGGCAATCAAGGGAACAATGAGCAGTTCTTC. Amino acids: CASSWTSGGNQGNNEQFF.

The chain couples TRBV27 to TRBJ2-7; either TRBD1 or TRBD2 may fit D (5 bases each). The germline V gene encodes CDR1 MNHEY and CDR2 SMNVEV (reference sequence). This CDR3 spans 15 amino acids. Between the trimmed V and J ends, which lost 4 bases and 2 bases, there was a span of 15 bases. This CDR3 is CASSSWDGRTYEQYF. Here the CDR3 DNA reads TGTGCCAGCAGTTCTTGGGACGGACGAACCTACGAGCAGTACTTC.

The genes are TRBV7-2 and TRBJ2-7, with 10 nucleotides matching TRBD1. The CDR3 sequence is 15 residues long. J lost 4 bases, V lost 2 bases, and 5 bases had no gene match. Per germline, CDR1 SGHTA and CDR2 FQGNSA. The CDR3 loop is CASSLLPDRGYEQYF. Here the CDR3 DNA reads TGTGCCAGCAGCTTATTACCGGACAGGGGGTACGAGCAGTACTTC.

This rearrangement joins TRBV27 to TRBJ1-2; TRBD1 might be the D (6 bases). Looked up from germline, CDR1 is MNHEY and CDR2 is SMNVEV (reference sequence). This CDR3 contains 14 residues. V was trimmed by 4 bases and J by 8 bases, leaving 17 bases between them. The DNA for the CDR3 is TGTGCCAGCAGTTCCTACAGGGTCCGGGGCGGCTACACCTTC. Residues: CASSSYRVRGGYTF.

J is TRBJ1-1 and V is TRBV19, with TRBD1 matching 11 bases. Germline V gene sequence: CDR1 LNHDA, CDR2 SQIVND (reference sequence). V shed 6 bases and J 4 bases; nucleotides not matched to a gene: 13. The length of the CDR3 is 17 residues. As DNA, the CDR3 is TGTGCCAGTAGACCTAGGACAGGGGGCTTGGGGTCCACTGAAGCTTTCTTT. It specifies CASRPRTGGLGSTEAFF.

This chain links TRBV6-1 with TRBJ2-7, with TRBD2 matching over 8 bases. The V gene's germline CDR1 is MNHNS and CDR2 SASEGT. Trimming removed 7 bases from V and 5 bases from J; junction bases left unmatched: 13. This CDR3 contains 15 residues. CDR3 DNA: TGTGCCAGCACTCCCTTAGAGGGGACTAGGCACGAGCAGTACTTC. It is translated as CASTPLEGTRHEQYF.

The gene calls are TRBV4-2 and TRBJ2-3, with TRBD2 matching over 10 bases. This CDR3 region has 20 residues. V dropped 0 bases and J dropped 9; count of bases not matched to a gene: 21. CDR1 and CDR2 from the germline V gene are LGHNA and YNFKEQ. CDR3 DNA sequence: TGTGCCAGCAGCCAAGATGGGGCTAGCGGGGGCCCGGGGGCCTCGAGGACGCAGTATTTT. It translates to CASSQDGASGGPGASRTQYF.

The genes are TRBV6-5 and TRBJ2-5; D may be TRBD1 (6 bases). This CDR3 is 12 amino acids long. Germline CDR1 reads MNHEY; CDR2 reads SVGAGI. Trimming cost V 6 bases and J 7 bases, with 12 bases left between them. CDR3 nucleotides: TGTGCCAGCAGGCCCAGGGGCGGGACCCAGTACTTC. Translation: CASRPRGGTQYF.

The gene calls are TRBV4-2 and TRBJ2-3, with D possibly matching TRBD2 (6 bases). In germline, CDR1 is LGHNA, CDR2 YNFKEQ. Trimming pared 3 bases from V and 5 bases from J, leaving 18 bases between. This CDR3 is built from 16 residues. In DNA, the CDR3 is TGTGCCAGCAGCCAGGCGAGGGGCGGGGCAGGAGATACGCAGTATTTT. Residues: CASSQARGGAGDTQYF.

The chain employs TRBV28 and TRBJ1-2; 11 bases line up with TRBD1. V shed 6 bases and J 0 bases; nucleotides not matched to a gene: 3. The germline V gene has CDR1 MDHEN and CDR2 SYDVKM. The length of the CDR3 is 15 residues. The CDR3 spells CASRGQGGSNYGYTF. The DNA of the CDR3 is TGTGCCAGCAGGGGACAGGGGGGATCTAACTATGGCTACACCTTC.

The rearrangement links TRBV6-1 to TRBJ1-1; the D gene is possibly TRBD1 (5 bases). Germline CDR1 and CDR2: MNHNS and SASEGT. The CDR3 covers 13 residues. Trimming pared 0 bases from V and 14 bases from J, leaving 16 bases between. In DNA, the CDR3 is TGTGCCAGCAGTGAAGCTCAGGGCTTAGCGGTGTTCTTT. Its protein product is CASSEAQGLAVFF.